The 13 T cell receptor beta chains reported below all come from one sample, sequenced in a study of cytomegalovirus exposure and HLA in healthy donors. PCR amplification relied on 60 Vbeta primers (plus 13 Jbeta primers). Here immunoSEQ multiplex PCR was the method, and the copy in TCRdb shows in-frame clones only, minus some. The sample includes around 150,000 clones, roughly 80% seen only once; the top ten take about 4%. Sequencing used PBMCs. The receptor source for this set is a man younger than 40 in good health and CMV-seropositive.

This clone appeared a few times. The chain is built from TRBV7-6 and TRBJ2-5, with TRBD2 matching over 8 bases. The CDR3 runs 17 residues. The germline V gene encodes CDR1 SGHVS and CDR2 FNYEAQ. V dropped 0 bases and J dropped 5; count of bases not matched to a gene: 11. The chain's CDR3 is CASSLAAPAGAGETQYF. CDR3 nucleotides: TGTGCCAGCAGCTTAGCTGCCCCAGCGGGGGCGGGGGAGACCCAGTACTTC.

The chain recombines TRBV5-6 with TRBJ2-3; 11 bases align to TRBD2. V shed 0 bases, J shed 5 bases, and the junction held 8 bases outside the gene matches. The germline CDR1 and CDR2 sequences are SGHDT and YYEEEE. The CDR3 has 17 amino acids. This chain's CDR3 is CASSLVTSGGTVDTQYF. In nucleotides, the CDR3 is TGTGCCAGCAGCTTGGTTACTAGCGGGGGTACAGTAGATACGCAGTATTTT.

The genes are TRBV5-1 and TRBJ2-5, with 7 bases lining up with TRBD1. With 4 bases clipped from V and 3 bases from J, the junction kept 3 bases outside the gene matches. The CDR3 covers 13 residues. Germline values: CDR1 SGHRS, CDR2 YFSETQ. DNA of the CDR3: TGCGCCAGCAGCCCCACAGGGGAAGAGACCCAGTACTTC. The encoded protein is CASSPTGEETQYF.

The V call is TRBV2, the J call TRBJ2-2, with D maybe TRBD2 (5 bases). The CDR3 has 14 residues. The V end was cut by 5 bases, the J end by 5 bases, with 12 bases between. The germline gives CDR1 SNHLY, CDR2 FYNNEI. The CDR3, as DNA: TGTGCCAGCAGTCCGAGGGATGGGACCGGGGAGCTGTTTTTT. This translates into CASSPRDGTGELFF.

This rearrangement joins TRBV7-9 to TRBJ2-7; 9 bases fit TRBD1. The V segment lost 5 bases and the J segment 3 bases; nucleotides outside the gene matches: 5. The CDR3 covers 14 residues. The germline V gene encodes CDR1 SEHNR and CDR2 FQNEAQ (reference sequence). CDR3 DNA: TGTGCCAGCAGCGCCACAGGGGGCGGCTACGAGCAGTACTTC. It yields the protein CASSATGGGYEQYF.

This clone was detected once. This chain joins TRBV28 and TRBJ2-3; a possible D gene is TRBD1 (5 bases). The CDR3 has 15 residues. Germline CDR1 and CDR2: MDHEN and SYDVKM. The ends were cut back, 2 bases at V and 0 bases at J, with 9 bases in the middle. The CDR3 nucleotides read TGTGCCAGCAGTTTAGGGGCTTCCAGCACAGATACGCAGTATTTT. Translation gives CASSLGASSTDTQYF. The full variable domain, completed using reference TRBV28 and TRBJ2-3, is DVKVTQSSRYLVKRTGEKVFLECVQDMDHENMFWYRQDPGLGLRLIYFSYDVKMKEKGDIPEGYSVSREKKERFSLILESASTNQTSMYLCASSLGASSTDTQYFGPGTRLTVL.

The rearrangement links TRBV4-1 to TRBJ2-7, with 7 bases that match TRBD1. Germline loops: CDR1 MGHRA, CDR2 YSYEKL. The CDR3 contains 15 residues. With V trimmed by 4 bases and J by 3 bases, 9 bases remained unmatched. The CDR3 DNA is TGCGCCAGCAGCCCACGACAGGGCGCGGGCTACGAGCAGTACTTC. Protein product: CASSPRQGAGYEQYF.

Here the CDR3 DNA reads TGTGCCAGCAGTTTACAGGGGGCGCCCTATGGCTACACCTTC. Translating it yields CASSLQGAPYGYTF. The chain links TRBV28 to TRBJ1-2, with 8 bases fitting TRBD1. V lost 2 bases and J lost 4; bases outside the gene matches: 3. Germline CDR1 and CDR2: MDHEN and SYDVKM. This CDR3 is 14 amino acids long.

This clone has only one observation. V usage is TRBV7-3 and J usage is TRBJ2-1, with D perhaps TRBD1 (5 bases). This CDR3 is 14 amino acids long. CDR1 SGHTA and CDR2 FQGTGA come from the germline V gene. V was clipped by 5 bases and J by 1 base, with 9 bases between them. CDR3 bases: TGTGCCAGCAGCCGCGGACAATCCTACAATGAGCAGTTCTTC. The encoded protein is CASSRGQSYNEQFF.

This clone occurred once. The chain has TRBV9 and TRBJ1-5; 8 bases agree with TRBD1. J was trimmed by 3 bases and V by 3 bases; bases with no gene match: 2. The CDR3 totals 14 residues. The germline gives CDR1 SGDLS, CDR2 YYNGEE. The CDR3 loop reads CASSGTGSNQPQHF. DNA for the CDR3: TGTGCCAGCAGCGGGACAGGGTCCAATCAGCCCCAGCATTTT.

The J gene is TRBJ1-4, the V gene TRBV15; unclear D gene. Between the trimmed V and J ends, which lost 1 base and 6 bases, there was a span of 15 bases. The CDR3 extends over 16 amino acids. Germline V gene sequence: CDR1 LNHNV, CDR2 YYDKDF (reference sequence). This CDR3 reads CATSRVRVGMDEKLFF. The CDR3 DNA sequence: TGTGCCACCAGCAGAGTGCGGGTCGGTATGGATGAAAAACTGTTTTTT.

V and J are TRBV9 and TRBJ1-2, with TRBD1 matching 8 bases. Germline V lookup: CDR1 SGDLS, CDR2 YYNGEE. J was trimmed by 5 bases and V by 4 bases; bases with no gene match: 10. This CDR3 has 15 residues. This chain's CDR3 is CASSPGQGRSYGYTF. The CDR3 DNA reads TGTGCCAGCAGCCCAGGACAGGGACGGAGTTATGGCTACACCTTC.

Here the CDR3 reads CASSYSGGSTDTQYF. In nucleotides, the CDR3 is TGTGCCAGCAGCTACTCAGGGGGTAGCACAGATACGCAGTATTTT. The chain joins TRBV7-3 to TRBJ2-3; 7 bases match TRBD1. The CDR3 runs to 15 residues. The V gene end was trimmed by 4 bases and the J gene end by 0 bases; junction bases not matched to a gene: 4. Germline V gene data show CDR1 as SGHTA and CDR2 as FQGTGA.